This T cell receptor beta chain stems from a study of cytomegalovirus exposure and HLA in healthy donors. PCR employed 60 Vbeta and 13 Jbeta primers. Sequencing was performed with immunoSEQ multiplex PCR; in TCRdb, only in-frame clones are kept and a portion is missing. The sample records roughly 120,000 clones, 80% being singletons. The CDR3 has 15 residues. Germline CDR1 SGHDN, CDR2 FVKESK. Losses at the gene ends were 5 bases for V and 5 bases for J; bases not matched to a gene: 5. This clone was seen only a few times. Other DNA sequences within the sample encode an identical CDR3. The sequencing sample was made of PBMCs. This sequence was found in a male donor in good health and CMV-seronegative. The chain recombines TRBV14 with TRBJ2-1; 11 positions agree with TRBD2. CDR3 sequence reads: CASSILAGANNEQFF. DNA of the CDR3: TGTGCCAGCAGCATACTAGCGGGAGCTAACAATGAGCAGTTCTTC.